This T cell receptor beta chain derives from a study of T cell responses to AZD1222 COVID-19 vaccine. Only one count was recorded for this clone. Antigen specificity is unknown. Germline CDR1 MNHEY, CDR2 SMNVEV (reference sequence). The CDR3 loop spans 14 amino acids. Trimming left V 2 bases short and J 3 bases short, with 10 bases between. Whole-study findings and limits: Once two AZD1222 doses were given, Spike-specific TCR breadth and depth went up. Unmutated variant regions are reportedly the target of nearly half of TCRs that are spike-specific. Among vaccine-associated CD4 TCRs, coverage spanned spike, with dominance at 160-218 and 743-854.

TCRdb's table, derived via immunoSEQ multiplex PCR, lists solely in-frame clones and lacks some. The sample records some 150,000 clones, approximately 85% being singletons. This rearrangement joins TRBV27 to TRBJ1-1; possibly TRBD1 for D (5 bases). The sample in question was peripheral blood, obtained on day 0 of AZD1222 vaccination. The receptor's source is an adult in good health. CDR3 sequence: CASSLQGRYTEAFF. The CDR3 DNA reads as TGTGCCAGCAGTTTACAGGGAAGGTACACTGAAGCTTTCTTT.